These 7 T cell receptor beta chains share one sample of origin, sequenced in a study of response to subunit inactivated influenza vaccine. TCRdb recomputed calls from the RT-PCR reads with MiXCR, one row per CDR3 protein. Found here are 800,000 or so distinct CDR3 sequences, around 20% of them singletons; the top ten hold 10%. The sequencing used PBMCs from blood, collected 5 days after vaccination. The receptors here all came from a man aged 50 to 59 who received an inactivated influenza vaccine.

There are a few counts of this clonotype. This chain connects TRBV4-2 to TRBJ2-1; D is uncertain. The V end lost 0 bases, the J end lost 5 bases, and 8 bases lay between the germline ends. The CDR3 runs 14 residues. Germline CDR1 reads LGHNA; CDR2 reads YNFKEQ. The CDR3 sequence is CASSQDTRNNEQFF. The CDR3 DNA sequence: TGTGCCAGCAGCCAAGATACCAGAAACAATGAGCAGTTCTTC.

The chain has TRBV4-3 and TRBJ2-3; D may be TRBD2 (6 bases). CDR3 length: 15 residues. Trimming took 4 bases from V and 5 from J, leaving 16 bases between them. Germline assignment: CDR1 LGHNA and CDR2 YSLEER. In DNA form, the CDR3 reads TGCGCCAGCAGCCCCTCCGTGGGAGGTGTAGATACGCAGTATTTT. Translating gives CASSPSVGGVDTQYF.

The chain couples TRBV4-1 to TRBJ2-7, with TRBD1 matching over 7 bases. Germline V gene data show CDR1 as MGHRA and CDR2 as YSYEKL. This CDR3 spans 13 amino acids. J lost 6 bases, V lost 4 bases, and 6 bases had no gene match. CDR3: CASSRQGSREQYF. The CDR3 DNA reads TGCGCCAGCAGCCGACAGGGCTCTCGCGAGCAGTACTTC.

The chain employs TRBV7-9 and TRBJ2-7; D unresolved. The CDR3 loop spans 14 amino acids. With 5 bases removed from V and 6 bases from J, the gap between germline ends came to 17 bases. The germline gives CDR1 SEHNR, CDR2 FQNEAQ (reference sequence). The CDR3 DNA reads TGTGCCAGCAGCCCCCACCCGGTTCTGGGCGAGCAGTACTTC. Its translation: CASSPHPVLGEQYF.

The V gene is TRBV12-3 or TRBV12-4, the J gene TRBJ1-3; 7 bases align to TRBD1. The CDR3 extends over 16 amino acids. The V and J ends lost 6 bases and 3 bases, in that order; junction bases with no gene match: 11. The CDR3 DNA follows: TGTGCCAGCAGAGGCTATGGGACAGCAAATGGAAACACCATATATTTT. Its protein product is CASRGYGTANGNTIYF.

This clonotype was counted a few times. The chain joins TRBV24-1 to TRBJ2-3; D perhaps matches TRBD1 (6 bases). The V end was cut by 7 bases, the J end by 2 bases, with 15 bases between. Germline V gene data show CDR1 as KGHDR and CDR2 as SFDVKD. The CDR3 totals 15 residues. The CDR3 here is CATRDRDTITDTQYF. CDR3 coding DNA: TGTGCCACCAGAGACCGGGACACTATCACAGATACGCAGTATTTT.

The V call is TRBV5-1, the J call TRBJ2-2; D gene ambiguous. V gave up 0 bases and J gave up 0 bases, with 9 bases separating them. Germline assignment: CDR1 SGHRS and CDR2 YFSETQ. CDR3 size: 16 residues. The CDR3 coding sequence is TGCGCCAGCAGCTTGGGGGCAGAGACGAACACCGGGGAGCTGTTTTTT. It is translated as CASSLGAETNTGELFF.